What follows describes a single T cell receptor beta chain. Its matching antigen is unknown. No cell sorting was done before RNA was extracted from the tissue. This entry belongs to a study of tumor and adjacent non-tumor tissue in lung cancer. Whole-study findings and limits: TCR diversity was significantly greater in tumor than normal lung tissue.

The V gene lost 0 bases and the J gene lost 6 bases, with 9 bases spanning the gap. Germline CDR1 and CDR2: SGHNT and YENEEA. The CDR3 is made up of 13 amino acids. The library came from three nested PCR rounds adapted from ARM-PCR protocols. TCRdb independently ran MiXCR on the multiplex PCR reads; one entry per CDR3 protein. The sample shows approximately 79,000 distinct CDR3 sequences, around three fifths of them seen only once. V is TRBV11-3 and J is TRBJ2-7; the D is unclear. Specimen: lung tumor tissue. The TCR comes from a man in his 70s with non-small cell lung cancer. The CDR3 bases are TGTGCCAGCAGCTTAGAAGATTGGGTCGAGCAGTACTTC. Translated: CASSLEDWVEQYF.